Below are 28 T cell receptor beta chains sequenced from a single sample in a study of T cells in Graves' hyperthyroidism and ophthalmopathy (dated 2019 in TCRdb). The library came from multiplex PCR. The instrument was an Illumina HiSeq 2000. Amplification of TCR beta CDR3 regions was carried out from RNA transcripts. The TCR CDR3 was subjected to a first round of RT-PCR using the HTBI primer set and the Qiagen OneStep RT-PCR kit. Starting from the raw public reads, TCRdb applied fastp trimming at Q25, assembled clones with MiXCR and retained in-frame beta chains. Here each entry gathers all rows of one CDR3 protein and keeps the most common genes and DNA. The sample data list about 690,000 distinct CDR3 sequences, and 17% of these were observed just once. The biggest ten clones account for roughly a sixth of the sample. Sequenced: blood. These receptors were collected from a man between 45 and 60 years old with Graves' hyperthyroidism.

V gene TRBV19 combines with J gene TRBJ1-2, with D perhaps TRBD1 (6 bases). V shed 7 bases and J shed 4 bases, with 22 bases lying between them. The CDR3 totals 16 residues. Per the germline V gene, CDR1 is LNHDA and CDR2 is SQIVND (reference sequence). The CDR3 DNA reads as TGTGCCAGTACGAGTATTAAGGCAGGGGATATCTATGGCTACACCTTC. Its translation is CASTSIKAGDIYGYTF.

This clonotype has at least ten counts. J is TRBJ2-7 and V is TRBV11-2; TRBD1 matches 9 bases. CDR1 and CDR2 from the germline V gene are SGHAT and FQNNGV. V was clipped by 2 bases and J by 1 base; unmatched bases: 3. The CDR3 is 15 amino acids. The CDR3 DNA reads TGTGCCAGCAGCTTAAAGGGGACAGGGTCCTACGAGCAGTACTTC. Translated, it gives CASSLKGTGSYEQYF.

The chain joins TRBV11-2 to TRBJ2-3; TRBD2 is a possible D gene (6 bases). V lost 3 bases and J 0 bases, leaving 10 bases between the germline ends. The germline V gene encodes CDR1 SGHAT and CDR2 FQNNGV. CDR3 size: 15 residues. The CDR3 is CASSFRGLSTDTQYF. The DNA for the CDR3 is TGTGCCAGCAGCTTCCGGGGACTTAGCACAGATACGCAGTATTTT.

This clonotype was seen many times. The V and J genes are TRBV18 and TRBJ2-1; possibly TRBD2 for D (6 bases). Germline CDR1 KGHSH, CDR2 LQKENI. Trimming removed 1 base at V and 7 bases at J, with 20 bases between. The CDR3 sequence is 17 residues long. Here the CDR3 DNA reads TGTGCCAGCTCACCACTCGGGGGACCGGGAGTTAGAAATGAGCAGTTCTTC. This sequence encodes CASSPLGGPGVRNEQFF.

This clonotype was observed at least ten times. V is TRBV7-6 and J is TRBJ1-2, with 8 bases matching TRBD1. After removal of 5 bases from V and 4 bases from J, the junction contained 12 bases not matched to a gene. Germline values: CDR1 SGHVS, CDR2 FNYEAQ. The CDR3 loop spans 16 amino acids. CDR3: CASSVDSDREGYGYTF. The DNA for the CDR3 is TGTGCCAGCAGCGTGGACTCGGACAGGGAGGGCTATGGCTACACCTTC.

A word on this clonotype: This may be a read error, as it is one base from a much larger clone. V is TRBV3-1 and J is TRBJ1-6, with D tentatively TRBD1 (5 bases). CDR1 LGHDT and CDR2 YNNKEL come from the germline V gene (reference sequence). This CDR3 contains 13 residues. Trimming pared 4 bases from V and 14 bases from J, leaving 15 bases between. CDR3 sequence: CASSPRQFSTLHF. The CDR3 nucleotides are TGTGCCAGCAGCCCCCGACAGTTCTCCACCCTCCACTTT.

The V gene is TRBV19, the J gene TRBJ2-3, with 7 bases fitting TRBD2. The CDR3 totals 17 residues. J gave up 0 bases and V 7 bases, and 13 bases lay outside the gene matches. The V gene's germline CDR1 is LNHDA and CDR2 SQIVND (reference sequence). DNA of the CDR3: TGTGCCAGTAAACCCAGCCGGGACTACCTTAGCACAGATACGCAGTATTTT. Amino acid sequence: CASKPSRDYLSTDTQYF.

This clonotype was recorded at least ten times. The chain links TRBV2 to TRBJ1-2, with no clear D. The CDR3 loop spans 15 amino acids. Between the trimmed V and J ends, which lost 2 bases and 6 bases, there was a span of 16 bases. Germline CDR1 reads SNHLY; CDR2 reads FYNNEI. The CDR3 reads CASSELAPAVDGYTF. In DNA, the CDR3 is TGTGCCAGCAGTGAATTAGCGCCGGCAGTTGATGGCTACACCTTC.

In its sample, this clonotype was seen many times. The V call is TRBV20-1, the J call TRBJ1-5, with TRBD1 as a possible D gene (6 bases). The CDR3 covers 13 residues. The germline gives CDR1 DFQATT, CDR2 SNEGSKA (reference sequence). V gave up 4 bases and J gave up 4 bases, with 11 bases separating them. The CDR3 reads CSAKDSQNQPQHF. The CDR3 nucleotides are TGCAGTGCTAAGGACAGCCAAAATCAGCCCCAGCATTTT.

As regards this clonotype: An end of the junction does not agree with germline; a read error may underlie this. The CDR3 spells CATKEAGARDEQSF. In DNA, the CDR3 is TGTGCCACCAAGGAGGCAGGGGCCAGGGATGAGCAGTCCTTC. The chain has TRBV15 and TRBJ2-1; tentative D call: TRBD1 (6 bases). Germline CDR1 is LNHNV and CDR2 is YYDKDF (reference sequence). This CDR3 region has 14 residues.

The sample holds many counts of this clonotype. The rearrangement links TRBV20-1 to TRBJ2-7; TRBD2 matches 10 bases. Germline V gene lookup returns CDR1 DFQATT and CDR2 SNEGSKA (reference sequence). V lost 0 bases and J lost 4; bases outside the gene matches: 6. The CDR3 covers 15 residues. CDR3 DNA: TGCAGTGCTAGAGATGGGGTAGCGGGAGGTTACGAGCAGTACTTC. Protein sequence: CSARDGVAGGYEQYF.

This clonotype was seen repeatedly, ten times or more. V gene TRBV2 combines with J gene TRBJ1-5; D call uncertain. The CDR3 totals 17 residues. Germline assignment: CDR1 SNHLY and CDR2 FYNNEI. The germline V and J ends were trimmed by 1 base and 1 base, with 14 bases remaining between them. The CDR3 is CASSEGRGRPSNQPQHF. CDR3 DNA sequence: TGTGCCAGCAGTGAAGGTCGAGGACGGCCAAGCAATCAGCCCCAGCATTTT.

This clonotype was detected only a few times. The junction departs from germline at one end; a sequencing error may be responsible. This chain links TRBV19 with TRBJ2-5, with D perhaps TRBD2 (5 bases). The CDR3 consists of 13 residues. Germline assignment: CDR1 LNHDA and CDR2 SQIVND (reference sequence). The CDR3 DNA reads TGTGCCAGTAGTCGGGGTCAGGAAGAGACCCAGTGCTTC. Protein product: CASSRGQEETQCF.

There are many counts of this clonotype. The chain employs TRBV30 and TRBJ2-1; maybe TRBD1 (5 bases). Trimming left V 2 bases short and J 9 bases short, with 8 bases between. The CDR3 is 11 amino acids. Germline values: CDR1 GTSNPN, CDR2 SVGIG (reference sequence). In DNA, the CDR3 is TGTGCCTGGAGTCCAGGGTTTGAGCAGTTCTTC. Translating it yields CAWSPGFEQFF.

This clonotype has only a few counts. This rearrangement joins TRBV6-2 or TRBV6-3 to TRBJ2-3; 8 nucleotides agree with TRBD2. J gave up 0 bases and V 5 bases, and 7 bases lay outside the gene matches. CDR3 size: 16 residues. Germline V gene lookup returns CDR1 MNHEY and CDR2 SVGEGT. This chain's CDR3 is CASSVEAGESTDTQYF. In DNA form, the CDR3 reads TGTGCCAGCAGTGTAGAAGCGGGGGAGAGCACAGATACGCAGTATTTT.

Ten or more counts support this clonotype. The genes are TRBV11-2 and TRBJ2-7; TRBD1 matches at 7 bases. The CDR3 is made up of 14 amino acids. The V gene's germline CDR1 is SGHAT and CDR2 FQNNGV. The ends lost 5 bases at V and 2 bases at J; junction bases unmatched: 6. The CDR3 nucleotides read TGTGCCAGCAGCGAACCGGGACAGACCTACGAGCAGTACTTC. The encoded protein is CASSEPGQTYEQYF. Full variable domain (remainder filled in from reference TRBV11-2 and TRBJ2-7): EAGVAQSPRYKIIEKRQSVAFWCNPISGHATLYWYQQILGQGPKLLIQFQNNGVVDDSQLPKDRFSAERLKGVDSTLKIQPAKLEDSAVYLCASSEPGQTYEQYFGPGTRLTVT.

This sequence joins TRBV29-1 and TRBJ1-2; D remains unclear. There are 14 residues in the CDR3. CDR1 is SQVTM and CDR2 is ANQGSEA in the germline V gene. The ends were cut back, 7 bases at V and 4 bases at J, with 19 bases in the middle. DNA for the CDR3: TGCAGCGCTTCCTCCATTACGGCCCGCTATGGCTACACCTTC. The encoded protein is CSASSITARYGYTF.

This clonotype was observed at least ten times. The CDR3 sequence: CASSIQGNNQPQHF. For the CDR3, the DNA is TGTGCCAGCAGTATACAGGGGAACAATCAGCCCCAGCATTTT. This chain connects TRBV28 to TRBJ1-5, with TRBD1 identical over 7 bases. Losses at the gene ends were 5 bases for V and 3 bases for J; bases not matched to a gene: 4. CDR1 is MDHEN, CDR2 SYDVKM, per germline. This CDR3 has 14 amino acids.

This clonotype occurred many times. The chain couples TRBV11-2 to TRBJ2-5; D gene uncertain. CDR3 length: 13 residues. V was shortened by 3 bases and J by 2 bases, with 7 bases between the two germline ends. Germline V CDR1 and CDR2: SGHAT, FQNNGV. The CDR3 DNA sequence: TGTGCCAGCAGCTTTACGACGCAAGAGACCCAGTACTTC. Residues: CASSFTTQETQYF.

This clonotype was counted ten times or more. This chain's CDR3 is CSVGTGVGETQYF. In DNA form, the CDR3 reads TGCAGCGTCGGGACAGGGGTTGGAGAGACCCAGTACTTC. The genes are TRBV29-1 and TRBJ2-5, with 10 bases matching TRBD1. V dropped 6 bases and J dropped 4; count of bases not matched to a gene: 5. This CDR3 contains 13 residues. Per germline, CDR1 SQVTM and CDR2 ANQGSEA.

This clonotype came up many times. This chain uses TRBV6-1 with TRBJ2-1, with 14 positions matching TRBD2. The V segment lost 7 bases and the J segment 12 bases; nucleotides outside the gene matches: 8. This CDR3 has 14 amino acids. Germline CDR1 and CDR2: MNHNS and SASEGT. The CDR3 DNA is TGTGCCAGCACCCCTGGGACTAGCGGGAGTATGCAGTTCTTC. This gives the protein CASTPGTSGSMQFF.

Many counts were recorded for this clonotype. Here the CDR3 DNA reads TGTGCCAGCAGCTTAGGACCCGTTGTCTCTGGGGCCAACGTCCTGACTTTC. It is translated as CASSLGPVVSGANVLTF. This sequence joins TRBV7-2 and TRBJ2-6; no reliable D call. The CDR3 is made up of 17 amino acids. CDR1 is SGHTA and CDR2 is FQGNSA in the germline V gene. V was shortened by 1 base and J by 0 bases, with 10 bases between the two germline ends.

The table lists this clonotype with a few counts. V is TRBV19 and J is TRBJ1-5; maybe TRBD1 (5 bases). V lost 4 bases and J 2 bases, leaving 24 bases between the germline ends. Germline V gene sequence: CDR1 LNHDA, CDR2 SQIVND (reference sequence). This CDR3 region has 19 residues. CDR3 region: CASSTTPRATARGNQPQHF. DNA for the CDR3: TGTGCCAGTAGTACCACCCCGCGAGCGACAGCCCGGGGCAATCAGCCCCAGCATTTT.

The J gene is TRBJ2-1, the V gene TRBV7-3; D unclear. V was cut by 0 bases and J by 4 bases, with 7 bases left in between. The germline gives CDR1 SGHTA, CDR2 FQGTGA. This CDR3 comprises 14 residues. This chain's CDR3 is CASSLTDGYNEQFF. The CDR3 DNA follows: TGTGCCAGCAGCTTAACGGACGGTTACAATGAGCAGTTCTTC.

This clonotype was counted only a few times. The V and J genes are TRBV14 and TRBJ1-4; D not resolved. The germline V gene has CDR1 SGHDN and CDR2 FVKESK. The CDR3 consists of 16 residues. With 0 bases removed from V and 3 bases from J, the gap between germline ends came to 11 bases. The CDR3 loop reads CASSQDPTASNEKLFF. The CDR3 bases are TGTGCCAGCAGCCAAGATCCCACAGCCTCTAATGAAAAACTGTTTTTT.

A word on this clonotype: The junction does not match germline at one end; this may be a read error. As DNA, the CDR3 is TGTGCCAGCAGGGCGACAGGGCCGAACGCCGGGGAGCTGTTTTTT. This translates into CASRATGPNAGELFF. The chain employs TRBV7-9 and TRBJ2-2, with 7 bases fitting TRBD1. This CDR3 region has 15 residues. Germline CDR1 reads SEHNR; CDR2 reads FQNEAQ (reference sequence).

There are many counts of this clonotype. The chain is built from TRBV12-3 or TRBV12-4 and TRBJ2-7; no clear D gene. The V end was cut by 5 bases, the J end by 2 bases, with 7 bases between. The CDR3 sequence is 12 residues long. The CDR3: CASSPIPYEQYF. Written as DNA, the CDR3 is TGTGCCAGCAGTCCCATTCCCTACGAGCAGTACTTC.

The rearrangement uses TRBV20-1 and TRBJ2-3; maybe TRBD2 (5 bases). This CDR3 comprises 14 residues. Trimming removed 5 bases at V and 0 bases at J, with 12 bases between. Germline CDR1 and CDR2: DFQATT and SNEGSKA (reference sequence). The CDR3 loop is CSALEASSTDTQYF. The CDR3 coding sequence is TGCAGTGCTCTCGAGGCTAGCAGCACAGATACGCAGTATTTT.